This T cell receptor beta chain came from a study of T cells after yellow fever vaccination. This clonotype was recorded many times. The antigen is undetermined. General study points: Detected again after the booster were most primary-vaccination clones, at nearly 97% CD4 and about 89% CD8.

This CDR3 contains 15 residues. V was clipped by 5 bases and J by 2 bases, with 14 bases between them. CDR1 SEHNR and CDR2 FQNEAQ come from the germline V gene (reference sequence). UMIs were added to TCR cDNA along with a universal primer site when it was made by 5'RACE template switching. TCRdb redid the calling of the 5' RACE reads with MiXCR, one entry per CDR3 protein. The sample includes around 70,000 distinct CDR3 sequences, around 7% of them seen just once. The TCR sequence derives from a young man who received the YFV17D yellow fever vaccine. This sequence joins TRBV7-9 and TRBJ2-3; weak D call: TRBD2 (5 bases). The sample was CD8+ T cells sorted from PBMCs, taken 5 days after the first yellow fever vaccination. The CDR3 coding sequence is TGTGCCAGCAGCACTACTAGATTCGACACAGATACGCAGTATTTT. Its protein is CASSTTRFDTDTQYF.